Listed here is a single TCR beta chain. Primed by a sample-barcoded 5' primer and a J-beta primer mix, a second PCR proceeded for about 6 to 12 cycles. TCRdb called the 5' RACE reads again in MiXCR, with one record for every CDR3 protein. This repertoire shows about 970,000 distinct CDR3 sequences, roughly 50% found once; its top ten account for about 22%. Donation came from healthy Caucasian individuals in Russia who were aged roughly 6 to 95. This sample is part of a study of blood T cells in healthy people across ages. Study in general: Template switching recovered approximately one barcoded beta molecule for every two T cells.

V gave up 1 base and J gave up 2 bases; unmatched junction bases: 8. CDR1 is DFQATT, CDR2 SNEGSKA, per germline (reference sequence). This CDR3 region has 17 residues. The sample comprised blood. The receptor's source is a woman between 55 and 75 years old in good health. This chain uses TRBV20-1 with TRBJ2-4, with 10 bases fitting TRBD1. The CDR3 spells CSARGDRGRTTKNIQYF. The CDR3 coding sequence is TGCAGTGCTAGAGGGGACAGGGGAAGGACCACCAAAAACATTCAGTACTTC.